Below, 29 T cell receptor beta chains from the same sample are listed, as sequenced in a study of cytomegalovirus exposure and HLA in healthy donors. Assay: immunoSEQ multiplex PCR; the TCRdb copy retains only in-frame clones and omits some. The sample contains some 240,000 clones, around 86% of which appear only once. The sequencing sample was made of PBMCs. Receptor source: a woman aged 18 to 35 in good health and CMV-seropositive.

The chain links TRBV6-1 to TRBJ2-5; 14 nucleotides align to TRBD2. Germline V gives CDR1 MNHNS, CDR2 SASEGT. The CDR3 is 19 amino acids. The V segment lost 2 bases and the J segment 5 bases; nucleotides outside the gene matches: 13. The CDR3 bases are TGTGCCAGCAGTGAAACAGGGGACGGACTAGCGGGAGGAGGGGAGACCCAGTACTTC. Translating it yields CASSETGDGLAGGGETQYF.

The V and J genes are TRBV6-1 and TRBJ2-7; 7 nucleotides agree with TRBD1. The CDR3 runs to 13 residues. V shed 8 bases and J 4 bases; nucleotides not matched to a gene: 8. CDR1 and CDR2 (germline): MNHNS, SASEGT. This chain's CDR3 is CASSQDRRYEQYF. The CDR3, as DNA: TGTGCCAGCTCCCAGGACAGGAGGTACGAGCAGTACTTC.

V gene TRBV27 combines with J gene TRBJ2-7; 9 bases match TRBD2. CDR3 length: 15 amino acids. V trimming: 1 base; J trimming: 0 bases; junction bases outside the gene matches: 1. Germline V gene sequence: CDR1 MNHEY, CDR2 SMNVEV (reference sequence). The CDR3: CASSLYSGSSYEQYF. The CDR3 DNA is TGTGCCAGCAGTTTATATAGCGGGAGCTCCTACGAGCAGTACTTC.

This chain joins TRBV29-1 and TRBJ2-7; D might be TRBD2 (6 bases). Germline CDR1 reads SQVTM; CDR2 reads ANQGSEA. The germline V and J ends were trimmed by 2 bases and 2 bases, with 10 bases remaining between them. CDR3 size: 13 residues. The CDR3 sequence: CSVELAQPYEQYF. CDR3 DNA: TGCAGCGTTGAACTAGCGCAACCCTACGAGCAGTACTTC.

The chain couples TRBV4-1 to TRBJ1-1; no reliable D call. Deletions cut 0 bases from V and 7 bases from J, with 15 bases between. Germline CDR1 reads MGHRA; CDR2 reads YSYEKL. The CDR3 has 15 amino acids. CDR3 DNA sequence: TGCGCCAGCAGCCAAGATCCGGCCAGTGGCGGTGAAGCTTTCTTT. It specifies CASSQDPASGGEAFF.

The CDR3 sequence: CASSSRDRGTDTQYF. The CDR3, as DNA: TGTGCCAGCAGCTCCCGGGACAGGGGCACAGATACGCAGTATTTT. The chain carries TRBV7-9 and TRBJ2-3; 9 nucleotides agree with TRBD1. CDR1 and CDR2 from the germline V gene are SEHNR and FQNEAQ (reference sequence). V shed 4 bases and J 1 base; nucleotides not matched to a gene: 3. This CDR3 comprises 15 residues.

This sequence joins TRBV30 and TRBJ2-4; perhaps TRBD1 as D (5 bases). The germline CDR1 and CDR2 sequences are GTSNPN and SVGIG (reference sequence). The CDR3 length is 18 residues. V was pared by 2 bases and J by 4 bases, with 24 bases between. The CDR3 protein is CAWSSLAGSLRGKNIQYF. The CDR3 bases are TGTGCCTGGAGTTCCCTTGCCGGGTCCCTAAGGGGTAAAAACATTCAGTACTTC.

In this sample, this clone turned up a few times. The chain carries TRBV10-2 and TRBJ1-5; D not certain. The V gene lost 4 bases and the J gene lost 2 bases, with 12 bases spanning the gap. In germline, CDR1 is WSHSY, CDR2 SAAADI. This CDR3 has 15 amino acids. CDR3 amino acids: CASSARREGNQPQHF. The CDR3 bases are TGCGCCAGCAGTGCGCGGAGGGAGGGCAATCAGCCCCAGCATTTT.

The chain has TRBV9 and TRBJ2-1; weak D call: TRBD2 (6 bases). The germline V gene encodes CDR1 SGDLS and CDR2 YYNGEE. V shed 3 bases and J shed 5 bases, with 15 bases lying between them. This CDR3 spans 15 amino acids. The CDR3 DNA sequence: TGTGCCAGCAGCGGGGGAGGAACTGCTCACAATGAGCAGTTCTTC. Protein product: CASSGGGTAHNEQFF.

This chain links TRBV27 with TRBJ2-6; 7 nucleotides match TRBD2. V shed 4 bases and J 2 bases; nucleotides not matched to a gene: 5. The CDR3 is made up of 16 amino acids. Germline assignment: CDR1 MNHEY and CDR2 SMNVEV (reference sequence). CDR3 bases: TGTGCCAGCAGTTCGTGGGGGGGTACTGGGGCCAACGTCCTGACTTTC. Encoded protein: CASSSWGGTGANVLTF.

This sequence joins TRBV18 and TRBJ1-1; tentatively, D is TRBD1 (5 bases). Germline CDR1 reads KGHSH; CDR2 reads LQKENI. CDR3 size: 14 residues. Trimming pared 5 bases from V and 1 base from J, leaving 11 bases between. The CDR3 sequence: CASSTRGQNTEAFF. The CDR3 DNA follows: TGTGCCAGCTCAACAAGGGGTCAGAACACTGAAGCTTTCTTT.

V usage is TRBV19 and J usage is TRBJ2-3, with 13 bases that match TRBD2. CDR1 and CDR2 (germline): LNHDA, SQIVND (reference sequence). This CDR3 has 16 amino acids. The junction had 7 bases not matched to a gene; V was cut back by 5 bases and J by 5 bases. DNA for the CDR3: TGTGCCAGTAGTTCCCTCGGACTAGCGGGAGTAGATACGCAGTATTTT. It is translated as CASSSLGLAGVDTQYF.

The chain recombines TRBV19 with TRBJ2-7; 9 positions match TRBD2. The CDR3 has 16 residues. V dropped 5 bases and J dropped 1; count of bases not matched to a gene: 9. The germline V gene has CDR1 LNHDA and CDR2 SQIVND (reference sequence). As DNA, the CDR3 is TGTGCCAGTAGTCCCGAGGGAGCGGGGGGTTCCTACGAGCAGTACTTC. Amino acid sequence: CASSPEGAGGSYEQYF.

The chain uses TRBV19 and TRBJ1-2, with 7 bases lining up with TRBD1. Germline CDR1 is LNHDA and CDR2 is SQIVND (reference sequence). The CDR3 length is 12 residues. Trimming at V came to 5 bases and at J to 6 bases, leaving 3 bases not matched to a gene. In nucleotides, the CDR3 is TGTGCCAGTAGTGGACAGGATGATGGCTACACCTTC. Amino acids: CASSGQDDGYTF.

The gene calls are TRBV19 and TRBJ2-2, with 8 bases matching TRBD1. Trimming cost V 3 bases and J 5 bases; bases outside gene matches: 5. This CDR3 has 15 residues. CDR1 is LNHDA and CDR2 is SQIVND in the germline V gene (reference sequence). Here the CDR3 reads CASSIQGARTGELFF. CDR3 coding DNA: TGTGCCAGTAGTATCCAGGGGGCCAGAACCGGGGAGCTGTTTTTT.

The V and J genes are TRBV14 and TRBJ2-7, with D tentatively TRBD2 (6 bases). Trimming left V 5 bases short and J 0 bases short, with 23 bases between. Looked up from germline, CDR1 is SGHDN and CDR2 is FVKESK. This CDR3 is built from 18 residues. CDR3 protein: CASSKSPPSGVSSYEQYF. DNA of the CDR3: TGTGCCAGCAGCAAGTCCCCCCCCTCGGGGGTGAGCTCCTACGAGCAGTACTTC.

The chain uses TRBV5-4 and TRBJ2-1; 8 positions match TRBD2. This CDR3 has 20 amino acids. With 0 bases clipped from V and 6 bases from J, the junction kept 20 bases outside the gene matches. Per germline, CDR1 SGHNT and CDR2 YYREEE (reference sequence). The CDR3 coding sequence is TGTGCCAGCAGCTTGGGAGTTTGGAGGCTAGCGGGTCCCCAGGGCAATGAGCAGTTCTTC. Residues: CASSLGVWRLAGPQGNEQFF.

V gene TRBV27 combines with J gene TRBJ2-1, with 12 bases identical to TRBD2. Looked up from germline, CDR1 is MNHEY and CDR2 is SMNVEV (reference sequence). The CDR3 is 15 residues long. V shed 7 bases and J 5 bases; nucleotides not matched to a gene: 6. The CDR3, as DNA: TGTGCCAGCACCCCCGGGACTAGCGGGCACAATGAGCAGTTCTTC. Translating it yields CASTPGTSGHNEQFF.

The chain carries TRBV6-5 and TRBJ2-3, with a weak D call TRBD2 (5 bases). Germline loops: CDR1 MNHEY, CDR2 SVGAGI. The CDR3 extends over 15 amino acids. Trimming pared 2 bases from V and 0 bases from J, leaving 9 bases between. CDR3 in DNA: TGTGCCAGCAGTTACGAGGGAACTAGCACAGATACGCAGTATTTT. It encodes CASSYEGTSTDTQYF.

This sequence joins TRBV27 and TRBJ1-1, with D perhaps matching TRBD1 (5 bases). CDR3 size: 14 residues. Trimming removed 6 bases at V and 4 bases at J, with 15 bases between. In germline, CDR1 is MNHEY, CDR2 SMNVEV (reference sequence). The CDR3 DNA reads as TGTGCCAGCAGCTCAAGACCCCAGGGCACTGAAGCTTTCTTT. Translated, it gives CASSSRPQGTEAFF.

This clone was recorded a few times. The chain uses TRBV7-9 and TRBJ1-1, with 8 bases matching TRBD1. The CDR3 extends over 17 amino acids. The germline V gene encodes CDR1 SEHNR and CDR2 FQNEAQ (reference sequence). V lost 5 bases, J lost 4 bases, and 15 bases stayed unmatched. CDR3 coding DNA: TGTGCCAGCAGCCTGACAGGGGCTCCCTGGAGGGGCACTGAAGCTTTCTTT. Translated, it gives CASSLTGAPWRGTEAFF.

This chain uses TRBV6-1 with TRBJ2-7; tentatively, D is TRBD2 (5 bases). This CDR3 contains 17 residues. V dropped 3 bases and J dropped 3 bases, with 21 bases sitting between them. Germline V lookup: CDR1 MNHNS, CDR2 SASEGT. The CDR3 here is CASSDQDGIESSYEQYF. The DNA of the CDR3 is TGTGCCAGCAGTGATCAGGACGGGATAGAATCCAGCTACGAGCAGTACTTC.

The chain combines TRBV4-1 with TRBJ2-7; TRBD2 aligns across 7 bases. The ends lost 4 bases at V and 4 bases at J; junction bases unmatched: 7. This CDR3 spans 14 amino acids. Germline lookup yields CDR1 MGHRA and CDR2 YSYEKL. CDR3 region: CASSPPGLTYEQYF. CDR3 sequence (DNA): TGCGCCAGCAGCCCCCCGGGACTAACTTACGAGCAGTACTTC.

This chain connects TRBV30 to TRBJ2-1, with D perhaps matching TRBD1 (6 bases). This CDR3 contains 12 residues. V was pared by 2 bases and J by 9 bases, with 11 bases between. The germline V gene has CDR1 GTSNPN and CDR2 SVGIG (reference sequence). CDR3 residues: CAWSPLQGEQFF. The CDR3 nucleotides read TGTGCCTGGAGTCCCCTACAGGGTGAGCAGTTCTTC.

The CDR3 bases are TGTGCCAGCAGGTACGACAGGGCTAACTATGGCTACACCTTC. It encodes CASRYDRANYGYTF. The chain has TRBV5-5 and TRBJ1-2; the match to TRBD1 covers 7 bases. CDR1 and CDR2 from the germline V gene are SGHKS and YYEKEE (reference sequence). This CDR3 region has 14 residues. After removal of 5 bases from V and 0 bases from J, the junction contained 4 bases not matched to a gene.

The chain carries TRBV2 and TRBJ1-4, with TRBD1 identical over 7 bases. V was clipped by 3 bases and J by 4 bases; unmatched bases: 5. CDR1 is SNHLY, CDR2 FYNNEI, per germline. The CDR3 is 15 residues long. The CDR3 DNA is TGTGCCAGCAGTGACCTCGGGACAGTTAATGAAAAACTGTTTTTT. Residues: CASSDLGTVNEKLFF.

The rearrangement uses TRBV4-1 and TRBJ2-3, with D tentatively TRBD2 (5 bases). Trimming took 0 bases from V and 1 from J, leaving 14 bases between them. CDR1 and CDR2 (germline): MGHRA, YSYEKL. This CDR3 contains 17 residues. CDR3 loop: CASSQETGITRTDTQYF. DNA of the CDR3: TGCGCCAGCAGCCAAGAAACCGGGATAACTCGCACAGATACGCAGTATTTT.

The rearrangement links TRBV6-5 to TRBJ1-2, with 8 nucleotides matching TRBD1. The length of the CDR3 is 16 residues. From germline, CDR1 is MNHEY and CDR2 SVGAGI. The ends lost 0 bases at V and 8 bases at J; junction bases unmatched: 11. The CDR3: CASSYSALQGVEGYTF. The CDR3 bases are TGTGCCAGCAGTTACTCAGCCCTACAGGGGGTGGAGGGCTACACCTTC.

The rearrangement joins TRBV30 to TRBJ1-2; D uncertain. Germline V gives CDR1 GTSNPN, CDR2 SVGIG (reference sequence). Trimming removed 4 bases at V and 3 bases at J, with 18 bases between. There are 15 residues in the CDR3. The CDR3 DNA follows: TGTGCCTGGACCATTGGCTCGACGGGGTACTATGGCTACACCTTC. It specifies CAWTIGSTGYYGYTF. The full variable domain, its missing parts supplied by reference TRBV30 and TRBJ1-2, is SQTIHQWPATLVQPVGSPLSLECTVEGTSNPNLYWYRQAAGRGLQLLFYSVGIGQISSEVPQNLSASRPQDRQFILSSKKLLLSDSGFYLCAWTIGSTGYYGYTFGSGTRLTVV.